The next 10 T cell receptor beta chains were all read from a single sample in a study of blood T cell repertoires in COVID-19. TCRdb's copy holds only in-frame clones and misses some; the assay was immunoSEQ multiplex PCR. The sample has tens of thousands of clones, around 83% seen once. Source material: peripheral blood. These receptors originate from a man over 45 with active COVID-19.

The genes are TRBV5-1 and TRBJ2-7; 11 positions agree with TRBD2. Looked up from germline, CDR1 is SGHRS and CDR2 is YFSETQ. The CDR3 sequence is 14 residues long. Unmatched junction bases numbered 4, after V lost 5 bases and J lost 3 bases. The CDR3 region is CASRLAGESYEQYV. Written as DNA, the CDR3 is TGCGCCAGCAGACTAGCGGGAGAGAGCTACGAGCAGTACGTC.

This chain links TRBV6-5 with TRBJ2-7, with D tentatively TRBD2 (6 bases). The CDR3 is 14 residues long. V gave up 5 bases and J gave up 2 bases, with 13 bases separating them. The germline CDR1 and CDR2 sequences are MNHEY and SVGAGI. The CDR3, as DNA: TGTGCCAGCAGTCCCGCCGGAGGGCCCTACGAGCAGTACGTC. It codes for CASSPAGGPYEQYV.

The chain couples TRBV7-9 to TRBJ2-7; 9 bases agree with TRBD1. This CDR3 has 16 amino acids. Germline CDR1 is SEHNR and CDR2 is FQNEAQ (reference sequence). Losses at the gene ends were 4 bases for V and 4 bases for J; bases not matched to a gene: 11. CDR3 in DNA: TGTGCCAGCAGCTCAGACTGGACAGGGGAGACGTACGAGCAGTACTTC. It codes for CASSSDWTGETYEQYF.

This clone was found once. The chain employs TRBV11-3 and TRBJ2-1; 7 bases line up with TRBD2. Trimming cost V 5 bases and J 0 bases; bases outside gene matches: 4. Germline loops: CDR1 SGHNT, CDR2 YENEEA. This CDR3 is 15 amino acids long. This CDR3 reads CASSQSGGSYNEQFF. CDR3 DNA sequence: TGTGCCAGCAGCCAATCGGGGGGCTCCTACAATGAGCAGTTCTTC. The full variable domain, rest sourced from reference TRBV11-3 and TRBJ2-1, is EAGVVQSPRYKIIEKKQPVAFWCNPISGHNTLYWYLQNLGQGPELLIRYENEEAVDDSQLPKDRFSAERLKGVDSTLKIQPAELGDSAVYLCASSQSGGSYNEQFFGPGTRLTVL.

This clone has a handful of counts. CDR3 in DNA: TGCGCCAGCAGCCAAGAACCGACACTAGCGGGGGGGTACGAGCAGTACTTC. Translation: CASSQEPTLAGGYEQYF. The gene calls are TRBV4-1 and TRBJ2-7; 13 bases line up with TRBD2. CDR3 length equals 17 residues. Germline CDR1 MGHRA, CDR2 YSYEKL. V lost 0 bases to trimming and J lost 4 bases; unmatched junction nucleotides: 6.

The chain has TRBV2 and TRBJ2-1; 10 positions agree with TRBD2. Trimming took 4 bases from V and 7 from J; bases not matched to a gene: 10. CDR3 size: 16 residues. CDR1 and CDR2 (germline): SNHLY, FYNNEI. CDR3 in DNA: TGTGCCAGCAGTGTCCAACTAGCGGGGTTGTTAAATGAGCAGTTCTTC. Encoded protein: CASSVQLAGLLNEQFF.

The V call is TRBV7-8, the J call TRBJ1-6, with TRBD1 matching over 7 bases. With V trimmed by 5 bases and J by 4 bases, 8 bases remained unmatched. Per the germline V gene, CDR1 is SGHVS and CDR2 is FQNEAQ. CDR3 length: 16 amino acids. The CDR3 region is CASSVRDRRYNSPLHF. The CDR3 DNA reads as TGTGCCAGCAGCGTCCGGGACAGAAGATATAATTCACCCCTCCACTTT.

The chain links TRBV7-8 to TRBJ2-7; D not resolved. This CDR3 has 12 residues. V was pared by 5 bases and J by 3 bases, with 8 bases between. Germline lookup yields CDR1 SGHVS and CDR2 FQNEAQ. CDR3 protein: CASSQSRYEQYV. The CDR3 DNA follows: TGTGCCAGCAGCCAAAGCCGCTACGAGCAGTACGTC.

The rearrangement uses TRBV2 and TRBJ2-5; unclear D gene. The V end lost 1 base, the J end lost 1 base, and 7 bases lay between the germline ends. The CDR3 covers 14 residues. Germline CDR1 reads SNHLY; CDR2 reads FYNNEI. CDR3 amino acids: CASSEDNVQETQYF. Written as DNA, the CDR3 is TGTGCCAGCAGTGAAGACAACGTCCAAGAGACCCAGTACTTC.

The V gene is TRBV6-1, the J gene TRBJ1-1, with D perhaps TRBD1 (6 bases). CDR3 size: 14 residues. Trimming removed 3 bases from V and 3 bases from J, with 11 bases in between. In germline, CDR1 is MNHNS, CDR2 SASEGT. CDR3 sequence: CASSEGAVDTEAFF. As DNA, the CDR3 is TGTGCCAGCAGTGAGGGGGCTGTTGACACTGAAGCTTTCTTT.